This is a list of T cell receptor beta chains from one sample in a study of a mutant IDH1 vaccine in newly diagnosed glioma. For these receptors, no antigen is known. This table comes from immunoSEQ multiplex PCR, and its TCRdb copy is limited to in-frame clones, with some not included. This table has tens of thousands of clones, 90% to 95% appearing once. Source: PBMCs, taken from a glioma patient whose treatment included an IDH1 peptide vaccine. These receptors all stem from a woman between 50 and 59 years old with glioma. Each CDR3 is given with its conserved first and last residue. A D gene is named only where the DNA matches it firmly. Size values are once, few and many counts, or a class for expanded clones, and some rows have none.

D: .; size: once; length: 14; V: TRBV11-2; J: TRBJ1-1; DNA: TGTGCCAGCAGCTTGGGGGCTCGGCACACTGAAGCTTTCTTT; CDR3: CASSLGARHTEAFF
D: .; size: once; length: 13; V: TRBV5-6; J: TRBJ1-1; DNA: TGTGCCAGCAGCCGACTAGGGGGCACTGAAGCTTTCTTT; CDR3: CASSRLGGTEAFF
D: .; size: .; length: 14; V: TRBV6-5; J: TRBJ1-6; DNA: TGTGCCAGCAGTTGGGGACAAGGCAGTTCACCCCTCCACTTT; CDR3: CASSWGQGSSPLHF
D: .; size: .; length: 12; V: TRBV5-6; J: TRBJ2-7; DNA: TGTGCCAGCAGCTTGACTTCTTACGAGCAGTACTTC; CDR3: CASSLTSYEQYF
D: TRBD1; size: .; length: 13; V: TRBV28; J: TRBJ1-1; DNA: TGTGCCAGCAGTGGGGGGACAGGGATTGAAGCTTTCTTT; CDR3: CASSGGTGIEAFF
D: .; size: .; length: 13; V: TRBV10-3; J: TRBJ2-7; DNA: TGTGCCATCAGTGAAGGAGGGGACTACGAGCAGTACTTC; CDR3: CAISEGGDYEQYF
D: .; size: .; length: 14; V: TRBV7-9; J: TRBJ1-1; DNA: TGTGCCAGCAGCTTAGCAGGGGTGAACACTGAAGCTTTCTTT; CDR3: CASSLAGVNTEAFF
D: TRBD1; size: .; length: 16; V: TRBV2; J: TRBJ2-2; DNA: TGTGCCAGCATTTTCAACAGGGGGGTTAACACCGGGGAGCTGTTTTTT; CDR3: CASIFNRGVNTGELFF
D: .; size: .; length: 14; V: TRBV6-1; J: TRBJ2-6; DNA: TGTGCCAGCAGTGAGGGGGCAGGGGCCAACGTCCTGACTTTC; CDR3: CASSEGAGANVLTF
D: .; size: .; length: 16; V: TRBV6-6; J: TRBJ1-5; DNA: TGTGCCAGCAGTTACAACCGGAGAGGAGGTAATCAGCCCCAGCATTTT; CDR3: CASSYNRRGGNQPQHF
D: TRBD1; size: .; length: 14; V: TRBV10-3; J: TRBJ1-2; DNA: TGTGCCATCAGTGAGTTGACAGGGTCAGGAGGCTACACCTTC; CDR3: CAISELTGSGGYTF
D: .; size: .; length: 14; V: TRBV19; J: TRBJ1-1; DNA: TGTGCCAGTAGTATGCGTCAGGGGAGTCCTGAAGCTTTCTTT; CDR3: CASSMRQGSPEAFF
D: .; size: .; length: 13; V: TRBV18; J: TRBJ1-2; DNA: TGTGCCAGCTCCCGAGAGGGGAACTATGGCTACACCTTC; CDR3: CASSREGNYGYTF
D: .; size: .; length: 15; V: TRBV7-3; J: TRBJ1-1; DNA: TGTGCCAGCAGCTTAATCCCAGGGCGGAACACTGAAGCTTTCTTT; CDR3: CASSLIPGRNTEAFF
D: TRBD2; size: .; length: 16; V: TRBV11-2; J: TRBJ2-3; DNA: TGTGCCAGCAGCCCTCTCAGGAGCGGGACCACAGATACGCAGTATTTT; CDR3: CASSPLRSGTTDTQYF
D: TRBD1; size: .; length: 14; V: TRBV7-8; J: TRBJ2-7; DNA: TGTGCCAGCAGGTCGATCGGACAGGGGTTCGAGCAGTACTTC; CDR3: CASRSIGQGFEQYF
D: TRBD1; size: .; length: 15; V: TRBV5-1; J: TRBJ2-5; DNA: TGCGCCAGCAGCCTGGTGGGACAGGTGCAAGAGACCCAGTACTTC; CDR3: CASSLVGQVQETQYF
D: TRBD1; size: .; length: 15; V: TRBV7-9; J: TRBJ2-2; DNA: TGTGCCAGCAGCTTAGCCAGGGGGATCACCGGGGAGCTGTTTTTT; CDR3: CASSLARGITGELFF
D: TRBD1; size: .; length: 14; V: TRBV6-6; J: TRBJ1-4; DNA: TGTGCCAGCAGTGACAGGGTCCTTAATGAAAAACTGTTTTTT; CDR3: CASSDRVLNEKLFF
D: .; size: .; length: 13; V: TRBV5-1; J: TRBJ1-1; DNA: TGCGCCAGCAGCTCCGGACAAACCACTGAAGCTTTCTTT; CDR3: CASSSGQTTEAFF
D: .; size: .; length: 12; V: TRBV19; J: TRBJ1-1; DNA: TGTGCCAGTAAGGACGGATTGACTGAAGCTTTCTTT; CDR3: CASKDGLTEAFF
D: .; size: .; length: 16; V: TRBV15; J: TRBJ2-1; DNA: TGTGCCACCAGCAGATCATACAGGGAGGCCCCACATGAGCAGTTCTTC; CDR3: CATSRSYREAPHEQFF
D: .; size: .; length: 12; V: TRBV5-1; J: TRBJ2-5; DNA: TGCGCCAGCAGCTTGGCTGGGGAGACCCAGTACTTC; CDR3: CASSLAGETQYF
D: TRBD2; size: .; length: 15; V: TRBV6-4; J: TRBJ2-1; DNA: TGTGCCAGCAGTGACGAGGCGGGAGGGTACAATGAGCAGTTCTTC; CDR3: CASSDEAGGYNEQFF
D: .; size: .; length: 13; V: TRBV27; J: TRBJ2-7; DNA: TGTGCCAGCAGTTACGGGACTCAATACGAGCAGTACTTC; CDR3: CASSYGTQYEQYF
D: .; size: .; length: 15; V: TRBV15; J: TRBJ2-7; DNA: TGTGCCACCAGCAGGGAGGGAGACATTATAAAGGAGCAGTACTTC; CDR3: CATSREGDIIKEQYF
D: TRBD1; size: once; length: 17; V: TRBV10-1; J: TRBJ2-2; DNA: TGCGCCAGCAGTGAGTCGAAGGGACAGGGGAACACCGGGGAGCTGTTTTTT; CDR3: CASSESKGQGNTGELFF
D: TRBD1; size: .; length: 19; V: TRBV27; J: TRBJ2-7; DNA: TGTGCCAGCAGTTTGGGGCTAGTAACCGGGACAGGGATTTGGAACGAGCAGTACTTC; CDR3: CASSLGLVTGTGIWNEQYF
D: TRBD1; size: few; length: 14; V: TRBV5-1; J: TRBJ1-1; DNA: TGCGCCAGCAGCACCGACGACAGGGGCACTGAAGCTTTCTTT; CDR3: CASSTDDRGTEAFF
D: .; size: once; length: 14; V: TRBV11-2; J: TRBJ1-5; DNA: TGTGCCAGCAGCTTTACCGGGGGCAATCAGCCCCAGCATTTT; CDR3: CASSFTGGNQPQHF
D: .; size: .; length: 14; V: TRBV7-9; J: TRBJ2-7; DNA: TGTGCCAGCAGCTTAGTAAGGAGTTCCTACGAGCAGTACTTC; CDR3: CASSLVRSSYEQYF
D: .; size: .; length: 16; V: TRBV18; J: TRBJ1-5; DNA: TGTGCCAGCTCACCAGGGGCAGGCCATAGCAATCAGCCCCAGCATTTT; CDR3: CASSPGAGHSNQPQHF
D: TRBD2; size: .; length: 18; V: TRBV13; J: TRBJ2-5; DNA: TGTGCCAGCAGCATAGGATCGTCCGGGACTAGCGGGAGGGAGACCCAGTACTTC; CDR3: CASSIGSSGTSGRETQYF
D: .; size: .; length: 15; V: TRBV25-1; J: TRBJ2-2; DNA: TGTGCCAGCAGTGCGGGCCTAACGGAGACCGGGGAGCTGTTTTTT; CDR3: CASSAGLTETGELFF
D: .; size: .; length: 13; V: TRBV2; J: TRBJ1-1; DNA: TGTGCCAGCAGCCTCGGACCCAACACTGAAGCTTTCTTT; CDR3: CASSLGPNTEAFF
D: .; size: .; length: 15; V: TRBV4-2; J: TRBJ1-4; DNA: TGTGCCAGCAGCCAACACAGGGCCCAGGGGGAAAAACTGTTTTTT; CDR3: CASSQHRAQGEKLFF
D: .; size: once; length: 13; V: TRBV2; J: TRBJ1-2; DNA: TGTGCCAGCAGTTTTACAGGGAGTGATGGCTACACCTTC; CDR3: CASSFTGSDGYTF
D: TRBD1; size: once; length: 14; V: TRBV18; J: TRBJ2-7; DNA: TGTGCCAGCTCACCTACAGGGGGCGACTACGAGCAGTACTTC; CDR3: CASSPTGGDYEQYF
D: .; size: .; length: 13; V: TRBV7-8; J: TRBJ2-1; DNA: TGTGCCAGCAGCTTAAACCGGCTAGATGAGCAGTTCTTC; CDR3: CASSLNRLDEQFF
D: TRBD2; size: .; length: 16; V: TRBV27; J: TRBJ2-1; DNA: TGTGCCAGCAGTCAAATAGCGGGAGAAGGCTACAATGAGCAGTTCTTC; CDR3: CASSQIAGEGYNEQFF
D: TRBD1; size: .; length: 13; V: TRBV27; J: TRBJ2-7; DNA: TGTGCCAGCAGTGGACAGGGCACCTACGAGCAGTACTTC; CDR3: CASSGQGTYEQYF
D: .; size: .; length: 22; V: TRBV9; J: TRBJ2-6; DNA: TGTGCCAGCAGCGTATCTCCTCGGACTCAGGGTCCATCTACCTCTGGGGCCAACGTCCTGACTTTC; CDR3: CASSVSPRTQGPSTSGANVLTF
D: TRBD1; size: few; length: 14; V: TRBV5-1; J: TRBJ2-3; DNA: TGCGCCAGCAGCTTAGGACAGGTCTCAGATACGCAGTATTTT; CDR3: CASSLGQVSDTQYF
D: .; size: once; length: 15; V: TRBV27; J: TRBJ2-7; DNA: TGTGCCAGCAGCAGAAACCGGGAGTATTCCTACGAGCAGTACTTC; CDR3: CASSRNREYSYEQYF
D: .; size: .; length: 14; V: TRBV28; J: TRBJ2-7; DNA: TGTGCCAGCAAGGTGAGGCGGGGGCCCTACGAGCAGTACTTC; CDR3: CASKVRRGPYEQYF
D: .; size: .; length: 14; V: TRBV6-1; J: TRBJ1-2; DNA: TGTGCCAGCAGTGAAGCTGGAGGTAACTATGGCTACACCTTC; CDR3: CASSEAGGNYGYTF